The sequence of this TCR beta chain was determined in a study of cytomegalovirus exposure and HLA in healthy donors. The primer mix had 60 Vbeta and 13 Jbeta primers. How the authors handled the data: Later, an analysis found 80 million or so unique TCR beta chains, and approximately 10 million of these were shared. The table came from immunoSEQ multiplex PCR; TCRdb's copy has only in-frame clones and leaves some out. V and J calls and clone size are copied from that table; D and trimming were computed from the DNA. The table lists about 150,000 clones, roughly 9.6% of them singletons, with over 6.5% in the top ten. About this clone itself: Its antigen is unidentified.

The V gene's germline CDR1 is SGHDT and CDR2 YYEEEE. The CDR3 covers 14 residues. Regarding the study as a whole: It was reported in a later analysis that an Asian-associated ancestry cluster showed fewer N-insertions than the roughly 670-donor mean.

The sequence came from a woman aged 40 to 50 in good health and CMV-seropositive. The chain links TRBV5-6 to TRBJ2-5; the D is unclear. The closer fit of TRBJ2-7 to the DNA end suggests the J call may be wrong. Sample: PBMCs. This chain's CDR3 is CASSLEAAYYEQYF. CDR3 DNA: TGTGCCAGCAGCTTGGAGGCCGCTTACTACGAGCAGTACTTC.